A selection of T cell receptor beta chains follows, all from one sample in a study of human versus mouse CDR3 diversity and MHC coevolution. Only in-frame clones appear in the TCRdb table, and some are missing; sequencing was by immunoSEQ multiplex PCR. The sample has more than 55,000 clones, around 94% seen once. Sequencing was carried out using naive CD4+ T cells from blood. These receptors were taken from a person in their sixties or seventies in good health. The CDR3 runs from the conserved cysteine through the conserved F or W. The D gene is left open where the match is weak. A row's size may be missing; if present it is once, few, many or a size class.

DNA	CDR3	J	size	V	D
TGTGCCAGCAGCTCAGCGGGTATGTCATCCTACAATGAGCAGTTCTTC	CASSSAGMSSYNEQFF	TRBJ2-1	.	TRBV7-3	.
TGTGCCAGCAGCTTTACTAGCGGGAACGAGCAGTACTTC	CASSFTSGNEQYF	TRBJ2-7	.	TRBV11-1	TRBD2
TGCGCCAGCAGCTTGGCCGGTGGGAGCTCCTACAATGAGCAGTTCTTC	CASSLAGGSSYNEQFF	TRBJ2-1	.	TRBV5-1	.
TGTGCCAGCAGCCCCAGTAGCGGCCCCACAGATACGCAGTATTTT	CASSPSSGPTDTQYF	TRBJ2-3	.	TRBV7-9	.
TGTGCTAGTGGTTTAGACAGATCCTATGGCTACACCTTC	CASGLDRSYGYTF	TRBJ1-2	.	TRBV12-5	.
TGTGCCAGTAGTATAGCAGGAGGGGATAGCAATCAGCCCCAGCATTTT	CASSIAGGDSNQPQHF	TRBJ1-5	few	TRBV19	.
TGCGCCAGCAGCTTCCAGGGGGACTACACTGAAGCTTTCTTT	CASSFQGDYTEAFF	TRBJ1-1	.	TRBV5-1	TRBD1
TGCAGCGTTGAATGGACAGGCCAAGAGACCCAGTACTTC	CSVEWTGQETQYF	TRBJ2-5	.	TRBV29-1	TRBD1
TGTGCCAGCAGCCAATCTATTACAGGTGGGAGGGCCCATGAGCAGTTCTTC	CASSQSITGGRAHEQFF	TRBJ2-1	.	TRBV16	TRBD2
TGTGCCTGGACCGGGAGGGACTATGGCTACACCTTC	CAWTGRDYGYTF	TRBJ1-2	once	TRBV30	.
TGTGCCAGCAGAGGAGACAGCCCTAACTATGGCTACACCTTC	CASRGDSPNYGYTF	TRBJ1-2	.	TRBV2	.
TGTGCCAGCTCACCATTTACGACAGGGCCGGCGAACACTGAAGCTTTCTTT	CASSPFTTGPANTEAFF	TRBJ1-1	.	TRBV18	TRBD1
TGTGCTAGTGGTTCGGGACAGACGGAGACCCAGTACTTC	CASGSGQTETQYF	TRBJ2-5	.	TRBV12-5	TRBD1
TGTGCCGGGGACAGTTCCACCTACAATGAGCAGTTCTTC	CAGDSSTYNEQFF	TRBJ2-1	.	TRBV30	TRBD1
TGCGCCAGCAGCTTGGCGCGGGAGGGCATCTACAATGAGCAGTTCTTC	CASSLAREGIYNEQFF	TRBJ2-1	.	TRBV5-1	TRBD2
TGCGCCAGCAGCACCGGACTAGCGGGGGACGAGCAGTACTTC	CASSTGLAGDEQYF	TRBJ2-7	.	TRBV5-1	TRBD2
TGTGCCAGCAGCGTAGCCGGGAGAGACGGAGATACGCAGTATTTT	CASSVAGRDGDTQYF	TRBJ2-3	.	TRBV9	.
TGTGCCAGCAGCTTAGTGGGGGCGGGGGCAAATAATTCACCCCTCCACTTT	CASSLVGAGANNSPLHF	TRBJ1-6	.	TRBV7-8	.
TGTGCCAGTAGTGGGACTTCCAGGGAGACCCAGTACTTC	CASSGTSRETQYF	TRBJ2-5	.	TRBV19	.
TGTGCCAGTAGTATTAGGCAGGTGAACACCGGGGAGCTGTTTTTT	CASSIRQVNTGELFF	TRBJ2-2	.	TRBV19	.
TGTGCCAGCAGCCCCCGGGGGACAGGGGCGGGCGAGCAGTACTTC	CASSPRGTGAGEQYF	TRBJ2-7	.	TRBV11-2	TRBD1
TGTGCCAGCAGCCCACCGGGACAGGGGAGCGGAAACACCATATATTTT	CASSPPGQGSGNTIYF	TRBJ1-3	.	TRBV7-9	TRBD1
TGTGCCAGCAGCTTACCTGGACTGAGCTCTGGAAACACCATATATTTT	CASSLPGLSSGNTIYF	TRBJ1-3	.	TRBV7-9	.
TGTGCTAGTGGTTTGGGCAGGTCTTACGAGCAGTACTTC	CASGLGRSYEQYF	TRBJ2-7	.	TRBV12-5	.
TGTGCCAGCAGCTCATCGGGAAACACTGAAGCTTTCTTT	CASSSSGNTEAFF	TRBJ1-1	once	TRBV7-6	.
TGTGCCAGCAGCTTCGGCGACAGGGATCAGCCCCAGCATTTT	CASSFGDRDQPQHF	TRBJ1-5	.	TRBV13	TRBD1
TGTGCCAGCAGTTTATTCCCCCCAGTAGCGGGAGAAGCGGCCGGTATACCCTACGAGCAGTACTTC	CASSLFPPVAGEAAGIPYEQYF	TRBJ2-7	.	TRBV27	TRBD2
TGTGCCAGCGCGAACAGGGAGAGGGAGACCCAGTACTTC	CASANRERETQYF	TRBJ2-5	.	TRBV7-8	.
TGTGCCAGCAGCTTGGCCAAAAGAGGTCTCCACACCGGGGAGCTGTTTTTT	CASSLAKRGLHTGELFF	TRBJ2-2	.	TRBV5-8	.
TGCGCCAGCAGTGACCCAGGGGCTGAGCAGTTCTTC	CASSDPGAEQFF	TRBJ2-1	once	TRBV10-1	.
TGTGCCAGTAGAGACAGGGACGCTAACTATGGCTACACCTTC	CASRDRDANYGYTF	TRBJ1-2	.	TRBV2	TRBD1
TGCAGCGTTGAAGCCCGGGAGGGGCGCGGTTATAGTGAAAAACTGTTTTTT	CSVEAREGRGYSEKLFF	TRBJ1-4	.	TRBV29-1	.
TGTGCCAGCAGTTATAGACTAGCGGGAGGGGGGGAGACCCAGTACTTC	CASSYRLAGGGETQYF	TRBJ2-5	once	TRBV6-5	TRBD2
TGTGCCAGCAGCTTCTCCAGAAACACTGAAGCTTTCTTT	CASSFSRNTEAFF	TRBJ1-1	.	TRBV11-2	.
TGTGCCAGCAGTGAAGCGCTTCGGGGAATTTTCAACGAGCAGTACTTC	CASSEALRGIFNEQYF	TRBJ2-7	.	TRBV6-1	.
TGTGCCAGCAGCTTGGAAGCCGGGGGAGGCACTGAAGCTTTCTTT	CASSLEAGGGTEAFF	TRBJ1-1	.	TRBV5-4	.
TGTGCCAGCAGCTTGGGACTAGCGGGAGGGCCTGCAGATACGCAGTATTTT	CASSLGLAGGPADTQYF	TRBJ2-3	.	TRBV5-4	TRBD2